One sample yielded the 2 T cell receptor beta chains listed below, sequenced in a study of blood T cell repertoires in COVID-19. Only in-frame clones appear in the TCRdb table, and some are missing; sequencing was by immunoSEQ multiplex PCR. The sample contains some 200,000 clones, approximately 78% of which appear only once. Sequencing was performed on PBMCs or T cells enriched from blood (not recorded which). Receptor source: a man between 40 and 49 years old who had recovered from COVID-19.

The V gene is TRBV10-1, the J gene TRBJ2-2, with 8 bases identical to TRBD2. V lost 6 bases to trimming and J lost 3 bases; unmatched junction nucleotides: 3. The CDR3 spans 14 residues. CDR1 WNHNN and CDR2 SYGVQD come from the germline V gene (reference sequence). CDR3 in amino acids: CASRRAGDTGELFF. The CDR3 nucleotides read TGCGCCAGCAGACGAGCGGGGGACACCGGGGAGCTGTTTTTT.

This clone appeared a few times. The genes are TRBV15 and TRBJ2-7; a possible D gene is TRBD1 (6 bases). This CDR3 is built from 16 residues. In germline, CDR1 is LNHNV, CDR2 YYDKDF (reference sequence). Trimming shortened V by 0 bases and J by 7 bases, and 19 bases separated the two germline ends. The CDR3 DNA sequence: TGTGCCACCAGCAGAGATTACAGTTCAGGGGCCTCAGAGCAGTACTTC. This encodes CATSRDYSSGASEQYF.